This T cell receptor (beta chain) was captured in a study of blood T cell repertoires in COVID-19. About the research overall: From the United States, Italy and Spain came samples of acute and convalescent COVID-19. T cells, B-cell-depleted T cells, or PBMCs supplied cDNA or gDNA.

TCRdb's table, derived via immunoSEQ multiplex PCR, lists solely in-frame clones and lacks some. The sample yields 150,000 or so clones, over 75% seen once. Per germline, CDR1 GTSNPN and CDR2 SVGIG (reference sequence). V was pared by 4 bases and J by 0 bases, with 16 bases between. The CDR3 runs to 17 residues. The sequencing input was peripheral blood. The receptor comes from a man between 18 and 35 years old with COVID-19, enrolled during active disease. V gene TRBV30 combines with J gene TRBJ1-6, with a tentative D call TRBD1 (6 bases). Written as DNA, the CDR3 is TGTGCCTGGACGGATTTAAGGGGGAGCTCCTATAATTCACCCCTCCACTTT. Translating gives CAWTDLRGSSYNSPLHF. Complete variable domain (other parts from reference TRBV30 and TRBJ1-6): SQTIHQWPATLVQPVGSPLSLECTVEGTSNPNLYWYRQAAGRGLQLLFYSVGIGQISSEVPQNLSASRPQDRQFILSSKKLLLSDSGFYLCAWTDLRGSSYNSPLHFGNGTRLTVT.